This TCR beta chain was retrieved from a study of cytomegalovirus exposure and HLA in healthy donors. The CDR3 is made up of 15 amino acids. Germline V gene sequence: CDR1 LGHNA, CDR2 YSLEER. The V gene lost 4 bases and the J gene lost 2 bases, with 12 bases spanning the gap. With 60 Vbeta and 13 Jbeta primers, the PCR was carried out. The protocol was immunoSEQ multiplex PCR, while the TCRdb copy is restricted to in-frame clones and leaves out a portion. The table lists 150,000 or so clones, roughly 81% of them singletons, with roughly 2.2% in the top ten. To note about this clone: What it binds is unknown.

The study's findings and limits: Donor immune exposure was known only as CMV serostatus. Links to common viral pathogens appeared, in a later analysis, for several of the most significant clusters. In a later analysis, TCR beta V- and J-gene trimming showed a link to a missense DCLRE1C variant.

This sequence originates from a man between 18 and 29 years old in good health and CMV-seropositive. The rearrangement joins TRBV4-3 to TRBJ2-1, with D maybe TRBD2 (5 bases). The specimen sequenced was PBMCs. The CDR3 DNA follows: TGCGCCAGCAGCCCTAGTAGGAGGACCTACAATGAGCAGTTCTTC. This encodes CASSPSRRTYNEQFF.